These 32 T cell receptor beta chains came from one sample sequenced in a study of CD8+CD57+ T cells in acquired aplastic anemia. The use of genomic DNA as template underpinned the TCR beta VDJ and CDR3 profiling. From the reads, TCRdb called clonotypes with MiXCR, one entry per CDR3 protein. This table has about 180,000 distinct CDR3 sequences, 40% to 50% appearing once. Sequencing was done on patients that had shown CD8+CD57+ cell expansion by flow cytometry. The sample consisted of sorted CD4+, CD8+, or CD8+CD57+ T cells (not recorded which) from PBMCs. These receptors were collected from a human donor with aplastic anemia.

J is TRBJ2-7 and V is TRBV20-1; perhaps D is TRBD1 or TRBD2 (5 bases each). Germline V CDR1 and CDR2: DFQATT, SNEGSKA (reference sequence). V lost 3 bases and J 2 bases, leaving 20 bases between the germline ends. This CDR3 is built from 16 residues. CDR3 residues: CSARVIEGSFPYEQYF. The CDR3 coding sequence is TGCAGTGCTAGGGTTATTGAGGGGTCCTTTCCCTACGAGCAGTACTTC.

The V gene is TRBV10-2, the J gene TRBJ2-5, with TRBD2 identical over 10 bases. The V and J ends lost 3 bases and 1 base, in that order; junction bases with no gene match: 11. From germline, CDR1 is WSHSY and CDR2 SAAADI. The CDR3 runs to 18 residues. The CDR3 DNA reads TGCGCCAGCAGTGACCTGACAGCTAGCGGGGGAGGCCAAGAGACCCAGTACTTC. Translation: CASSDLTASGGGQETQYF.

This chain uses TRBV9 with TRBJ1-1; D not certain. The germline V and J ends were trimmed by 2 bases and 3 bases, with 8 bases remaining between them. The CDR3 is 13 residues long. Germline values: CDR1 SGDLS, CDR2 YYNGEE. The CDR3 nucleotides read TGTGCCAGCAGCGTGGATCCGGACACTGAAGCTTTCTTT. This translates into CASSVDPDTEAFF.

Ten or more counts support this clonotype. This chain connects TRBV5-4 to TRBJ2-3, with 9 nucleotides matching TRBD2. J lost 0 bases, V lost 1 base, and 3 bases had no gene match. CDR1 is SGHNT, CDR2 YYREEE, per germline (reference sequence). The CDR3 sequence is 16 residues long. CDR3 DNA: TGTGCCAGCAGCTTGACTAGCGGGCCCAGCACAGATACGCAGTATTTT. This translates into CASSLTSGPSTDTQYF.

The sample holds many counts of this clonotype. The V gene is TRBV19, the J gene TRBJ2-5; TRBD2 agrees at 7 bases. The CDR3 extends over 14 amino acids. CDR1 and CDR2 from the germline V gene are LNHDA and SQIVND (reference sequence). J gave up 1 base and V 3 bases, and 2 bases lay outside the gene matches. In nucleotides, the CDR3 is TGTGCCAGTAGTATTACGGGGGGCCAAGAGACCCAGTACTTC. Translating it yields CASSITGGQETQYF.

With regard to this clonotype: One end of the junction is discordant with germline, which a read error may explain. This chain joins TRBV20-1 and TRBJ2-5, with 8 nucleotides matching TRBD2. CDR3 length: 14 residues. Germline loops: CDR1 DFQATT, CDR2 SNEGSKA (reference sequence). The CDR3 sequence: CSVRQTSGQETQYF. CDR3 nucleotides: TGCAGTGTTAGACAAACTAGCGGACAAGAGACCCAGTACTTC.

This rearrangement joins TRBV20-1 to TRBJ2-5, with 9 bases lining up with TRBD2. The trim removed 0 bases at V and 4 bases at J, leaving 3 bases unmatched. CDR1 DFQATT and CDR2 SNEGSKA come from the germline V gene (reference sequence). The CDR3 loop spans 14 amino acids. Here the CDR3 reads CSAREAGGLETQYF. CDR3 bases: TGCAGTGCTAGAGAGGCGGGGGGGCTAGAGACCCAGTACTTC.

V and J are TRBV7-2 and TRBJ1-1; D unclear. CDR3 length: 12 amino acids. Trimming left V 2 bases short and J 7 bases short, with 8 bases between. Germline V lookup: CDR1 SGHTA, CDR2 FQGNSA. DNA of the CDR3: TGTGCCAGCAGCTTACCTATGAATGAAGCTTTCTTT. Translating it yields CASSLPMNEAFF.

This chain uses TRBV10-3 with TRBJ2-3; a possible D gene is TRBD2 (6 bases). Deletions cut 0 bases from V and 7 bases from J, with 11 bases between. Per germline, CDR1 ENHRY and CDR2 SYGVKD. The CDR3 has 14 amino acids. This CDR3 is CAISESGRDYTQYF. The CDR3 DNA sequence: TGTGCCATCAGTGAGTCAGGGCGGGACTATACGCAGTATTTT.

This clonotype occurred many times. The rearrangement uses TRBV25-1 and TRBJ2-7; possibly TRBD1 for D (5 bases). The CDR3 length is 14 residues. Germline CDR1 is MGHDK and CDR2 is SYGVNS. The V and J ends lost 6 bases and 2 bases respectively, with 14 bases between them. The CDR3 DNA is TGTGCCAGCAGCGCCCCGACAGTTCCCTACGAGCAGTACTTC. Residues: CASSAPTVPYEQYF.

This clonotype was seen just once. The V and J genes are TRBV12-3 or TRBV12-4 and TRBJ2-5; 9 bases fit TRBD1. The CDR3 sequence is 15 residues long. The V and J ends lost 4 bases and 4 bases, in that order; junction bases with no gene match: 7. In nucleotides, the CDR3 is TGTGCCAGCAGTTCGCACAGGGGGCCTGGAGAGACCCAGTACTTC. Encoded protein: CASSSHRGPGETQYF.

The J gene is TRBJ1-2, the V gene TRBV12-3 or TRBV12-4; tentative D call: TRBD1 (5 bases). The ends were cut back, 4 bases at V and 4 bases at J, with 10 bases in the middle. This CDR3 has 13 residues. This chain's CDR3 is CASSYWGGYGYTF. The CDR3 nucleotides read TGTGCCAGCAGTTACTGGGGCGGCTATGGCTACACCTTC.

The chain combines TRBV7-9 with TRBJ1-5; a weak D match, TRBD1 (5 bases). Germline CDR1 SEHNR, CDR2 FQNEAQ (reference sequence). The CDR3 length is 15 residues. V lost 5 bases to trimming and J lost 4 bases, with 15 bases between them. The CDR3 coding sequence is TGTGCCAGCAGCCCCGGGGGAGGGGCGAATCAGCCCCAGCATTTT. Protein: CASSPGGGANQPQHF. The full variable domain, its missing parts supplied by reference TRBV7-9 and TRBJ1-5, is DTGVSQNPRHKITKRGQNVTFRCDPISEHNRLYWYRQTLGQGPEFLTYFQNEAQLEKSRLLSDRFSAERPKGSFSTLEIQRTEQGDSAMYLCASSPGGGANQPQHFGDGTRLSIL.

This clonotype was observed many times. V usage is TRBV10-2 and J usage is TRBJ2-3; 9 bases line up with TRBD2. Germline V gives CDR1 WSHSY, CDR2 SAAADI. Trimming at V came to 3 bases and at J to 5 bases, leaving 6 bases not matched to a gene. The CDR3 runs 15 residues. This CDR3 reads CASSDGTSFGDTQYF. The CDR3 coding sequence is TGCGCCAGCAGTGATGGGACTAGCTTCGGAGATACGCAGTATTTT.

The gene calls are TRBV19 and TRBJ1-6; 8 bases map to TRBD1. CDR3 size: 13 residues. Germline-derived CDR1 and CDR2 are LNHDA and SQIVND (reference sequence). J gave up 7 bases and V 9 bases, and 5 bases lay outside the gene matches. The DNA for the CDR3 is TGTGCCAGCCGACAGGGGAGCAATTCACCCCTCCACTTT. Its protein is CASRQGSNSPLHF.

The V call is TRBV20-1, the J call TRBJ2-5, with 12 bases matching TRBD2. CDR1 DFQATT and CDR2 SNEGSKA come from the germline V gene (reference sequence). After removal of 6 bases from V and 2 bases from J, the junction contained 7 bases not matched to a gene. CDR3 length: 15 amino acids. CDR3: CSAQTSGSIQETQYF. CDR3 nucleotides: TGCAGTGCCCAGACTAGCGGGAGCATTCAAGAGACCCAGTACTTC.

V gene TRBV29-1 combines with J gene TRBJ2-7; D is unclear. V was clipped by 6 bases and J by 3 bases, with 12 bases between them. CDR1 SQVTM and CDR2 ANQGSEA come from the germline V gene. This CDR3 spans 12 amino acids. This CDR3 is CSVVVMSYEQYF. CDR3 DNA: TGCAGCGTCGTCGTGATGAGCTACGAGCAGTACTTC.

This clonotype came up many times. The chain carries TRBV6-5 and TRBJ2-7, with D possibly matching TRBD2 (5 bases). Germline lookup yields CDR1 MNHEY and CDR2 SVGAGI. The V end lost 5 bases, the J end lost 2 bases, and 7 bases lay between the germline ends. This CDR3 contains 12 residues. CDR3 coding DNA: TGTGCCAGCAGTAACGGGGCCTACGAGCAGTACTTC. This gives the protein CASSNGAYEQYF.

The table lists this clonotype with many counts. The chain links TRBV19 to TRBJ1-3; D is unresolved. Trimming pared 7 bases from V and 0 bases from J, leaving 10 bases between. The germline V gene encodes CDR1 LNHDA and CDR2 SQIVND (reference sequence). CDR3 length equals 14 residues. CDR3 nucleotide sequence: TGTGCCAGTATACAAGGGAGCTCTGGAAACACCATATATTTT. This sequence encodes CASIQGSSGNTIYF. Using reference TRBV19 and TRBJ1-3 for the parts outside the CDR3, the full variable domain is DGGITQSPKYLFRKEGQNVTLSCEQNLNHDAMYWYRQDPGQGLRLIYYSQIVNDFQKGDIAEGYSVSREKKESFPLTVTSAQKNPTAFYLCASIQGSSGNTIYFGEGSWLTVV.

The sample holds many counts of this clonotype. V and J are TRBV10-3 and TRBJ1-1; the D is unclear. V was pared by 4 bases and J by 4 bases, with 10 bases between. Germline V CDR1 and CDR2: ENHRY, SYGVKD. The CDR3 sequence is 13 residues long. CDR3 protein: CAISGLETTEAFF. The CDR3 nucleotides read TGTGCCATCAGTGGGCTAGAGACCACTGAAGCTTTCTTT.

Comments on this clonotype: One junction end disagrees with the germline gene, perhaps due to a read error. The CDR3 is CASRSLSGSRYTKAFF. CDR3 bases: TGTGCCAGCAGATCCTTATCGGGGAGTCGGTACACTAAAGCTTTCTTT. The gene calls are TRBV6-1 and TRBJ1-1; no firm D call. This CDR3 is 16 amino acids long. Germline lookup yields CDR1 MNHNS and CDR2 SASEGT.

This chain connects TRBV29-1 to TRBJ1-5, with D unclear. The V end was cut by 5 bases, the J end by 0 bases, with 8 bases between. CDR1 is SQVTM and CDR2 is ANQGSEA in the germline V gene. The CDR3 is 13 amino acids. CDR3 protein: CSVTDVSNQPQHF. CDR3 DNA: TGCAGCGTTACCGACGTTAGCAATCAGCCCCAGCATTTT. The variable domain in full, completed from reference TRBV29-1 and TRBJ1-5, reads SAVISQKPSRDICQRGTSLTIQCQVDSQVTMMFWYRQQPGQSLTLIATANQGSEATYESGFVIDKFPISRPNLTFSTLTVSNMSPEDSSIYLCSVTDVSNQPQHFGDGTRLSIL.

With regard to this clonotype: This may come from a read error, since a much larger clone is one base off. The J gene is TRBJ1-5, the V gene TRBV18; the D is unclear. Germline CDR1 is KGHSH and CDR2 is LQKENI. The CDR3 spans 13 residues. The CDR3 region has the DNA TGTGCCAGCTCATCAGGTGGAATTCAGCCCCAGCGTTTT. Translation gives CASSSGGIQPQRF.

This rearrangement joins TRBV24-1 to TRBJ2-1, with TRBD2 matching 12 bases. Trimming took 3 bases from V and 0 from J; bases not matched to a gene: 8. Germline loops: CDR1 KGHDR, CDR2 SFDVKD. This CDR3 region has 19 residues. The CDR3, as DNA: TGTGCCACCAGTGATACTTTTCAGGGACTAGCGGGCTCCTACAATGAGCAGTTCTTC. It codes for CATSDTFQGLAGSYNEQFF.

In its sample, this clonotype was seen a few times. CDR3 coding DNA: TGTGCCACCAGCAGTCTAGCGGGGCATACAAATGAGCAGTTCTTC. Translation: CATSSLAGHTNEQFF. The chain uses TRBV15 and TRBJ2-1, with TRBD2 matching 9 bases. Germline CDR1 reads LNHNV; CDR2 reads YYDKDF (reference sequence). The CDR3 length is 15 residues. Trimming took 3 bases from V and 7 from J; bases not matched to a gene: 7.

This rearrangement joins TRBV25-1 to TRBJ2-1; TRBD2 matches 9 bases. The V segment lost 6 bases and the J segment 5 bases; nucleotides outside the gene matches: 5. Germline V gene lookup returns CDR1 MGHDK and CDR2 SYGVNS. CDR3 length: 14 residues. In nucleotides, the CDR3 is TGTGCCAGCAGAGCGGGGGGTTCAAACAATGAGCAGTTCTTC. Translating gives CASRAGGSNNEQFF.

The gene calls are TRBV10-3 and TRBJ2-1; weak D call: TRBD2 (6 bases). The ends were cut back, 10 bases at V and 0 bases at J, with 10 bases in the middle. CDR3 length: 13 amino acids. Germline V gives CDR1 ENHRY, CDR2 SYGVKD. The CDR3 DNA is TGTGCCACCGCGGGGAGCTCCTACAATGAGCAGTTCTTC. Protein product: CATAGSSYNEQFF.

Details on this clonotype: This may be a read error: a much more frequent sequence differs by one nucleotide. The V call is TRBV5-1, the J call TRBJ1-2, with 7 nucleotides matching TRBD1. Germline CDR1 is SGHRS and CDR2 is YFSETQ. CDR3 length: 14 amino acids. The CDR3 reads CASRQQGRGDGNTF. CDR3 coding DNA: TGCGCCAGCAGACAACAGGGGCGCGGGGATGGCAACACCTTC.

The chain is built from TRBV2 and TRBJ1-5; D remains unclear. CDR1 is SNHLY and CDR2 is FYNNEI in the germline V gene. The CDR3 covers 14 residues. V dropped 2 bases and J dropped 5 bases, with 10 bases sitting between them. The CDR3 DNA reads TGTGCCAGCAGTGAATATGGGCTGGATCAGCCCCAGCATTTT. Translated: CASSEYGLDQPQHF. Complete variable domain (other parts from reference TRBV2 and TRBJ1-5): EPEVTQTPSHQVTQMGQEVILRCVPISNHLYFYWYRQILGQKVEFLVSFYNNEISEKSEIFDDQFSVERPDGSNFTLKIRSTKLEDSAMYFCASSEYGLDQPQHFGDGTRLSIL.

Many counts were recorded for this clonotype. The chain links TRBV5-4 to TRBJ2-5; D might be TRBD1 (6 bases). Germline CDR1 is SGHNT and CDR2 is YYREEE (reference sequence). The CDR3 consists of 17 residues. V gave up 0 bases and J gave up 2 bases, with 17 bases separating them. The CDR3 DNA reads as TGTGCCAGCAGCTTGGGATCAGGTGTGGGGGCGCAAGAGACCCAGTACTTC. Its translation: CASSLGSGVGAQETQYF.

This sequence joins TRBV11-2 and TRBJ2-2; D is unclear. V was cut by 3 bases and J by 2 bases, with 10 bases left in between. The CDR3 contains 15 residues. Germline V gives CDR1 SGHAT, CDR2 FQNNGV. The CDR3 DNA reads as TGTGCCAGCAGCTTCAGCCCAGGAAACACCGGGGAGCTGTTTTTT. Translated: CASSFSPGNTGELFF. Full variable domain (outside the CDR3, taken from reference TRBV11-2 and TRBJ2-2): EAGVAQSPRYKIIEKRQSVAFWCNPISGHATLYWYQQILGQGPKLLIQFQNNGVVDDSQLPKDRFSAERLKGVDSTLKIQPAKLEDSAVYLCASSFSPGNTGELFFGEGSRLTVL.

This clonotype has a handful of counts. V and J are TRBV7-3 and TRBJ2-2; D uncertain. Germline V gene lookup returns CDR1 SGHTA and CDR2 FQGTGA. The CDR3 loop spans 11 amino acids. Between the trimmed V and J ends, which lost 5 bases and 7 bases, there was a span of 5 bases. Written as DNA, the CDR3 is TGTGCCAGCAGCCTCAACGGGGAGCTGTTTTTT. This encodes CASSLNGELFF.